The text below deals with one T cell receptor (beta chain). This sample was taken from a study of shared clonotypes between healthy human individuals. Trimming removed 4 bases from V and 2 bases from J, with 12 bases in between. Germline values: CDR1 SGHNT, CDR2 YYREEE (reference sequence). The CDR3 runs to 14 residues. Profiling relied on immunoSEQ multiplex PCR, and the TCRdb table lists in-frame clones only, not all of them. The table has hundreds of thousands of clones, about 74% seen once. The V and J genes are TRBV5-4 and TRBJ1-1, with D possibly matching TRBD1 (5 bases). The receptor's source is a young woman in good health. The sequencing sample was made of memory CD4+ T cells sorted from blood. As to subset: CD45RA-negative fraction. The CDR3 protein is CASSKNRDNTEAFF. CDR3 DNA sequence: TGTGCCAGCAGCAAAAACCGGGACAACACTGAAGCTTTCTTT.